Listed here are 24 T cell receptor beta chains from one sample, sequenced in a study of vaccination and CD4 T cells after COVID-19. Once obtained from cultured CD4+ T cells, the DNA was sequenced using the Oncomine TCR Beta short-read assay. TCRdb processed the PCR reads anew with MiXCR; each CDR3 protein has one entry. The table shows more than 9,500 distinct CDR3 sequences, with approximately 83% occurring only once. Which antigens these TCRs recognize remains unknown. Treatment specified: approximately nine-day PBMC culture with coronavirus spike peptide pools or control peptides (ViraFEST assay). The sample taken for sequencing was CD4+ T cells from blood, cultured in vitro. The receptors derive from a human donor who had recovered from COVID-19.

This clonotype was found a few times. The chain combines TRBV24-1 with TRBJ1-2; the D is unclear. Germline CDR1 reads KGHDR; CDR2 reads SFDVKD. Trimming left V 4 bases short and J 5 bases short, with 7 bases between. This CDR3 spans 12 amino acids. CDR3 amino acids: CATSDSGYGYTF. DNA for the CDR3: TGTGCCACCAGTGACAGCGGTTATGGCTACACCTTC.

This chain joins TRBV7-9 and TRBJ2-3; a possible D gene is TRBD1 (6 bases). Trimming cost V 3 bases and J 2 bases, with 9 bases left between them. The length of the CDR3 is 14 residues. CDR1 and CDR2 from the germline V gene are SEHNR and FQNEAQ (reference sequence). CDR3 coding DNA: TGTGCCAGCAGCTTCACAGGGAACACAGATACGCAGTATTTT. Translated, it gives CASSFTGNTDTQYF.

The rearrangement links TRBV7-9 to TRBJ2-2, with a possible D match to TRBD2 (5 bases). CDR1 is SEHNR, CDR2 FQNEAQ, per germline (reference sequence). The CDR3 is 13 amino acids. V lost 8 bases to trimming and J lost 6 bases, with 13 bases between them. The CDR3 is CASGGGRAGELFF. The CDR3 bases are TGTGCCAGCGGAGGAGGCCGGGCCGGGGAGCTGTTTTTT.

The CDR3 here is CASIGSAAGELFF. For the CDR3, the DNA is TGTGCCAGCATTGGTTCGGCAGCCGGGGAGCTGTTTTTT. This sequence joins TRBV6-1 and TRBJ2-2; no clear D. V was shortened by 7 bases and J by 6 bases, with 12 bases between the two germline ends. The V gene's germline CDR1 is MNHNS and CDR2 SASEGT. This CDR3 is built from 13 residues.

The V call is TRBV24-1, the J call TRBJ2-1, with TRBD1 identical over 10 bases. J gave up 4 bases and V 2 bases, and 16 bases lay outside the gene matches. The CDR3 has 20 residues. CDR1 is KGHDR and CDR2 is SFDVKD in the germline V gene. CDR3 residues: CATSDSLPGQGSKSYNEQFF. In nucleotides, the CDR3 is TGTGCCACCAGTGATTCTCTGCCGGGACAGGGGTCTAAGTCGTACAATGAGCAGTTCTTC.

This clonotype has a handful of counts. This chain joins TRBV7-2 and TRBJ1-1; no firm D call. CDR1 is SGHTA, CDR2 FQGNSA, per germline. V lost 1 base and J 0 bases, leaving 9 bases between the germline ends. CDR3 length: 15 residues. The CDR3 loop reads CASSLGARLNTEAFF. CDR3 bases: TGTGCCAGCAGCTTAGGGGCGAGACTGAACACTGAAGCTTTCTTT.

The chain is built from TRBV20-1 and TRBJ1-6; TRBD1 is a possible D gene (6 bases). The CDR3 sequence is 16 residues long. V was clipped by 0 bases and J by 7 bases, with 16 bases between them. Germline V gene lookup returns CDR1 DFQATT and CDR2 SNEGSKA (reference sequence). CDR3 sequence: CSARDQNEGENSPLHF. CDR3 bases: TGCAGTGCTAGAGATCAGAATGAGGGGGAGAATTCACCCCTCCACTTT.

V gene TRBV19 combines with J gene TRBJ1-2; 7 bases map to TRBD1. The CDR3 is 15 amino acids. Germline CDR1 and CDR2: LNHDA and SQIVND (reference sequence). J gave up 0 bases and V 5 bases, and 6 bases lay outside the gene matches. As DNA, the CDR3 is TGTGCCAGTAGTCCCGGGACAGTAGCTAACTATGGCTACACCTTC. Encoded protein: CASSPGTVANYGYTF.

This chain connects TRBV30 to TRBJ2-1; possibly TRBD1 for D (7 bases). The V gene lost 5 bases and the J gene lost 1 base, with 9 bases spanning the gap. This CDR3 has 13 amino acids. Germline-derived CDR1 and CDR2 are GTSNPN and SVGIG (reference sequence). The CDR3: CAWAGQSYNEQFF. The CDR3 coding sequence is TGTGCCTGGGCGGGACAGTCCTACAATGAGCAGTTCTTC. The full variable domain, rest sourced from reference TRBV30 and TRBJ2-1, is SQTIHQWPATLVQPVGSPLSLECTVEGTSNPNLYWYRQAAGRGLQLLFYSVGIGQISSEVPQNLSASRPQDRQFILSSKKLLLSDSGFYLCAWAGQSYNEQFFGPGTRLTVL.

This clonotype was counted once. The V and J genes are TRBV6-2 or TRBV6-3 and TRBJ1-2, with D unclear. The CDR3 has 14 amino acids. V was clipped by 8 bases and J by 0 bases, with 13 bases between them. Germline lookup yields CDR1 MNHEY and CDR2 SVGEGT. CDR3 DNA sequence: TGTGCCAGCGGGGAGCGGCCAGCTAACTATGGCTACACCTTC. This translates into CASGERPANYGYTF.

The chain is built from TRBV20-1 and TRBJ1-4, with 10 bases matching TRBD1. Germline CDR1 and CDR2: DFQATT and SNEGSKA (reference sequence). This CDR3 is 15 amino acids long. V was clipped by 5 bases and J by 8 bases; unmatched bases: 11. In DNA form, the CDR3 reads TGCAGTGCTCCGGGCGGACAGGGGGGAGGCGAAAAACTGTTTTTT. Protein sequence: CSAPGGQGGGEKLFF.

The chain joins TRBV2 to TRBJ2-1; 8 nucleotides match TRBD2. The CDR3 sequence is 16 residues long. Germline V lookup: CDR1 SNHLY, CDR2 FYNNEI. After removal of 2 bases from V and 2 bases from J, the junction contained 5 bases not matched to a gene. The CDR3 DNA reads TGTGCCAGCAGTGAACCTACTAGCGGAGCCTACAATGAGCAGTTCTTC. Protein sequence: CASSEPTSGAYNEQFF.

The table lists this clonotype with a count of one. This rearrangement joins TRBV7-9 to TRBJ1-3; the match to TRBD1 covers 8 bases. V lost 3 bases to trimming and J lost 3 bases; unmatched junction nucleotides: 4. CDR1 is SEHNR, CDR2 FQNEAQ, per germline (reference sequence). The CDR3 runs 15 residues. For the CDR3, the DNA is TGTGCCAGCAGCTTTCAGGGGGCGCATGGAAACACCATATATTTT. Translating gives CASSFQGAHGNTIYF.

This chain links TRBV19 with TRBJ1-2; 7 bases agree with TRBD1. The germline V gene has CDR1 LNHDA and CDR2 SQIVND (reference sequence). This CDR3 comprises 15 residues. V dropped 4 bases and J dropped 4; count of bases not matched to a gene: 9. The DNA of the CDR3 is TGTGCCAGTAGTAAAACAGGGGAAATCGGCTATGGCTACACCTTC. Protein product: CASSKTGEIGYGYTF. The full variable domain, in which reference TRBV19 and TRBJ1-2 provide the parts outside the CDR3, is DGGITQSPKYLFRKEGQNVTLSCEQNLNHDAMYWYRQDPGQGLRLIYYSQIVNDFQKGDIAEGYSVSREKKESFPLTVTSAQKNPTAFYLCASSKTGEIGYGYTFGSGTRLTVV.

The CDR3 loop is CSARDWGTAGSYEQYF. DNA for the CDR3: TGCAGTGCTAGAGATTGGGGGACAGCGGGCTCCTACGAGCAGTACTTC. This chain joins TRBV20-1 and TRBJ2-7, with a weak D call TRBD1 (7 bases). This CDR3 spans 16 amino acids. V lost 0 bases to trimming and J lost 0 bases, with 15 bases between them. Germline lookup yields CDR1 DFQATT and CDR2 SNEGSKA (reference sequence).

DNA of the CDR3: TGTGCCAGCAGTACCAGACCGACAGGCGTATATGGCTACACCTTC. Protein sequence: CASSTRPTGVYGYTF. The chain employs TRBV27 and TRBJ1-2, with D perhaps TRBD1 (6 bases). This CDR3 comprises 15 residues. Between the trimmed V and J ends, which lost 5 bases and 5 bases, there was a span of 18 bases. CDR1 MNHEY and CDR2 SMNVEV come from the germline V gene (reference sequence).

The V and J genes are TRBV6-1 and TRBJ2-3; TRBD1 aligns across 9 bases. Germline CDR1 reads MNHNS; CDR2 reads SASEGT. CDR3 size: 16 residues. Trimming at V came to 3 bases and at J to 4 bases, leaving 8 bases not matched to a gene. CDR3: CASSETGGMRADTQYF. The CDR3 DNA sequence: TGTGCCAGCAGTGAGACAGGGGGAATGAGGGCAGATACGCAGTATTTT.

This chain's CDR3 is CASSSDRDQPQHF. Here the CDR3 DNA reads TGTGCCAGCAGTTCCGACAGGGATCAGCCCCAGCATTTT. This rearrangement joins TRBV11-2 to TRBJ1-5; 7 bases map to TRBD1. V was pared by 6 bases and J by 5 bases, with 4 bases of the junction left unmatched. Germline V gives CDR1 SGHAT, CDR2 FQNNGV. The CDR3 runs to 13 residues.

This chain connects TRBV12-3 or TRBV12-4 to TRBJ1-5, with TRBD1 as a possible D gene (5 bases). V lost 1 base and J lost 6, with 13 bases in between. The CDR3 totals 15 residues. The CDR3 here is CASSLELGRAQPQHF. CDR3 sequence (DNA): TGTGCCAGCAGTTTAGAGCTCGGCAGGGCTCAGCCCCAGCATTTT.

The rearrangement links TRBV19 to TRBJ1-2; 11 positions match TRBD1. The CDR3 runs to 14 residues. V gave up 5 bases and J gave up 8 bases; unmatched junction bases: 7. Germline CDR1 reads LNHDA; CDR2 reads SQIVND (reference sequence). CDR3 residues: CASSLDRGRFGYTF. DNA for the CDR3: TGTGCCAGTAGTTTGGACAGGGGGCGTTTCGGCTACACCTTC. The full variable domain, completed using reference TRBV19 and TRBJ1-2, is DGGITQSPKYLFRKEGQNVTLSCEQNLNHDAMYWYRQDPGQGLRLIYYSQIVNDFQKGDIAEGYSVSREKKESFPLTVTSAQKNPTAFYLCASSLDRGRFGYTFGSGTRLTVV.

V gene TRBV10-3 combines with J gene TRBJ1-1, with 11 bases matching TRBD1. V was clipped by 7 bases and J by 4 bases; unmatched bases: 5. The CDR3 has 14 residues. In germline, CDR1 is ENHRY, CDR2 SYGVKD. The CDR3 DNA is TGTGCCATCACTGGGACAGGGGGGGCCACTGAAGCTTTCTTT. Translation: CAITGTGGATEAFF.

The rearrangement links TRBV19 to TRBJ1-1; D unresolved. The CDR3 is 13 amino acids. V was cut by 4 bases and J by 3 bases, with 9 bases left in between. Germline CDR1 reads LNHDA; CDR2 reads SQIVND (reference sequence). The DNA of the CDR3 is TGTGCCAGTAGTACCACCAGAGACACTGAAGCTTTCTTT. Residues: CASSTTRDTEAFF. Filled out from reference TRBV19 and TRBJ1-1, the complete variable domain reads DGGITQSPKYLFRKEGQNVTLSCEQNLNHDAMYWYRQDPGQGLRLIYYSQIVNDFQKGDIAEGYSVSREKKESFPLTVTSAQKNPTAFYLCASSTTRDTEAFFGQGTRLTVV.

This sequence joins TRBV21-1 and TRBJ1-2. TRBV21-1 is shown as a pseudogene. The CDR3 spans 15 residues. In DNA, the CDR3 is TGTGCCAGCAGCGGAGACGCTAGGGGAGATTATGGCTACACCTTC. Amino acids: CASSGDARGDYGYTF.

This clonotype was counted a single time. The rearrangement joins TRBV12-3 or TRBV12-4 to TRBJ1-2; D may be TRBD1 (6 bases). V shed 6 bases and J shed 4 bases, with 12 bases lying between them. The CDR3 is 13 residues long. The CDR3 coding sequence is TGTGCCAGCAGCCCTCAGGGGTCCTATGGCTACACCTTC. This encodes CASSPQGSYGYTF.